The 26 T cell receptor delta chains listed next were all sequenced from one sample in a study of gamma delta lymphoproliferative disorders and STAT genes. TCRdb re-identified clones in the multiplex PCR reads via CATT. This sample carries 750 to 950 delta-chain clones, under 2% of them seen once, and the ten largest clones take over 65%. The receptor sequences were amplified from genomic DNA of peripheral blood mononuclear cells. Sequencing was done on a sample of blood. These receptors were collected from a human donor in good health.

This clone has just a few counts. With a far larger clone one base away, a read error is the likely cause. Other DNA sequences of this sample code for an identical CDR3. The V gene is TRDV2, the J gene TRDJ3; TRDD3 agrees at 13 bases. Germline V gene lookup returns CDR1 GEAIGNYY and CDR2 EKD. CDR3 length equals 19 residues. CDR3 sequence (DNA): TGTGCCTGTGACAAGTTACTGGGGGATACGGTTTGGGACACCCGACAGATGTTCTTC. Translating gives CACDKLLGDTVWDTRQMFF.

This clone was seen a handful of times. TCRdb pairs this DNA with a much larger clone's protein that differs at residue 16, likely a read error; the protein shown was translated from the DNA. In the same sample, other DNA sequences code for this CDR3. The rearrangement joins TRDV2 to TRDJ1, with D perhaps TRDD2 or TRDD3 (7 bases each). The CDR3 consists of 18 residues. Germline CDR1 and CDR2: GEAIGNYY and EKD. DNA of the CDR3: TGTGCCTGTGACACTCCCTTCCTTGGGGGGATTGACACCGATAAATTCATCTTT. Residues: CACDTPFLGGIDTDKFIF.

This clone has ten or more counts. A far larger clone is just one base off, so this is likely a read error. Other nucleotide sequences in the sample specify the same CDR3. The V and J genes are TRDV2 and TRDJ1, with a tentative D call TRDD3 (6 bases). V lost 1 base and J lost 1, with 27 bases in between. The CDR3 loop spans 20 amino acids. Germline V gene sequence: CDR1 GEAIGNYY, CDR2 EKD. The CDR3 spells CACDTSGLGAKDTFTDKLIF. CDR3 DNA: TGTGCCTGTGACACGTCGGGCCTAGGGGCAAAGGATACCTTCACCGATAAACTCATCTTT.

This clone is termed medium-sized (0.01 to 0.1%). One base separates it from a far larger clone, so it is likely a read error. The chain joins TRDV2 to TRDJ3, with TRDD3 matching over 13 bases. This CDR3 is built from 19 residues. V lost 5 bases to trimming and J lost 4 bases; unmatched junction nucleotides: 10. CDR1 and CDR2 from the germline V gene are GEAIGNYY and EKD. CDR3 amino acids: CACGKLLGDTVWDTRQMFF. The CDR3 bases are TGTGCCTGTGGCAAGTTACTGGGGGATACGGTTTGGGACACCCGACAGATGTTTTTC.

About this clone: Given a far larger clone just one base away, this is likely a sequencing read error. Other DNA sequences in this specimen translate into the identical CDR3. This chain uses TRDV2 with TRDJ3; 13 bases align to TRDD3. V lost 4 bases, J lost 4 bases, and 9 bases stayed unmatched. The V gene's germline CDR1 is GEAIGNYY and CDR2 EKD. CDR3 length: 19 residues. The CDR3 loop is CACDKLLGDTVWDTRQMFF. The CDR3 DNA follows: TGTGCCTGTGATAAGTTACTGGGGGATACGGTTTGGGACACCCGACAGATGTTTTTC.

This clone qualifies as medium-sized. A far larger clone is just one base off, so this is likely a read error. The rearrangement joins TRDV2 to TRDJ1; 10 bases are shared with TRDD3. The germline CDR1 and CDR2 sequences are GEAIGNYY and EKD. The CDR3 consists of 20 residues. Trimming removed 1 base from V and 2 bases from J; junction bases left unmatched: 18. CDR3 DNA: TGTGCCTGTGACACGATTCCTACCCTGGTACTGGGGGATCAGACCGATAAACTCATCTTT. Amino acids: CACDTIPTLVLGDQTDKLIF.

This clone was counted a few times. TCRdb pairs this DNA with a much larger clone's protein that differs at residue 13, likely a read error; the protein shown was translated from the DNA. V gene TRDV2 combines with J gene TRDJ1; 7 bases are a match to TRDD3. Trimming took 1 base from V and 1 from J; bases not matched to a gene: 20. This CDR3 region has 20 residues. The germline CDR1 and CDR2 sequences are GEAIGNYY and EKD. CDR3 nucleotide sequence: TGTGCCTGTGACACGTCGGGCCTGGGGGCAAAGGATCCCTTCACCGATAAACTCATCTTT. As protein: CACDTSGLGAKDPFTDKLIF.

With regard to this clone: This likely came from a read error, as a far larger clone is one base away. The V gene was left uncalled, and the J gene is TRDJ1; the D segment call TRDD3 is taken from the table without a DNA check. This CDR3 has 31 amino acids. CDR3 bases: TGTGCTCTTGGGGAACTATCCCAGACTGCCCTAGGACACCCACCGGCCTTCCTAAAATACTGGGGGGTGCCGTACACCGATAAACTCATCTTT. Translating gives CALGELSQTALGHPPAFLKYWGVPYTDKLIF.

This clone was recorded at least ten times. TCRdb's protein, taken from a much larger clone, differs from this DNA's translation at residue 4, likely owing to a read error; the protein displayed comes from the DNA. This sequence joins TRDV2 and TRDJ2, with 7 positions matching TRDD3. The CDR3 has 18 amino acids. V lost 5 bases to trimming and J lost 4 bases; unmatched junction nucleotides: 18. Germline V lookup: CDR1 GEAIGNYY, CDR2 EKD. CDR3 sequence reads: CACGAVGDQGPETAQLFF. CDR3 coding DNA: TGTGCCTGTGGCGCGGTGGGGGACCAAGGGCCGGAGACAGCACAACTCTTCTTT.

This clone was seen at least ten times. This likely stems from a read error, as it lies one base from a far larger clone. At the DNA level, this CDR3 is encoded by other sequences in the same sample as well. The J gene is TRDJ3, the V gene TRDV2; 13 bases fit TRDD3. CDR1 is GEAIGNYY and CDR2 is EKD in the germline V gene. This CDR3 has 19 amino acids. Here the CDR3 reads CACDKLLGDTVWDTRQMFF. CDR3 bases: TGTGCCTGCGACAAGTTACTGGGGGATACGGTTTGGGACACCCGACAGATGTTTTTC.

As concerns this clone: The TCRdb protein comes from a much larger clone and disagrees with this DNA's translation at residue 9, likely due to a read error; the protein given here is derived from the DNA. This chain links TRAV29/DV5 with TRDJ1; 9 nucleotides agree with TRDD3. This CDR3 region has 22 residues. Germline values: CDR1 NSMFDY, CDR2 ISSIKDK. V was pared by 1 base and J by 2 bases, with 27 bases of the junction left unmatched. DNA of the CDR3: TGTGCAGCAAGCCGGGAGAACCCCTATAGGGGATACGTGGATTATTGTACCGATAAACTCATCTTT. Translating it yields CAASRENPYRGYVDYCTDKLIF.

This clone was observed a few times. One base separates it from a far larger clone, so it is likely a read error. V usage is TRDV1 and J usage is TRDJ1; D could derive from TRDD2 or TRDD3 (8 bases each). The length of the CDR3 is 32 residues. The germline V gene has CDR1 TSWWSYY and CDR2 QGS. The CDR3: CAFGGDPLDLPTNVLGGSGQLRLRMYTDKLIF. In DNA, the CDR3 is TGTGCTTTTGGGGGCGACCCCCTCGATCTTCCTACTAACGTACTGGGGGGGTCCGGGCAACTCCGTTTGAGAATGTACACCGATAAACTCATCTTT.

Turning to this clone: The protein TCRdb lists belongs to a much larger clone and differs from this DNA's translation at residue 11, which points to a read error; the protein shown is made from the DNA. V is TRDV1 and J is TRDJ1, with 7 bases fitting TRDD3. Germline V gives CDR1 TSWWSYY, CDR2 QGS. CDR3 length: 15 amino acids. The CDR3, as DNA: TGTGCTCTTGGGGGGTACTGGGGTGTCACCGGTAAACTCATCTTT. It encodes CALGGYWGVTGKLIF.

A note on this clone: The mismatch at residue 8 between this DNA's translation and the TCRdb protein of a much larger clone likely reflects a read error; the protein shown is translated from the DNA. This chain connects TRDV2 to TRDJ1; D is uncertain. Trimming left V 0 bases short and J 0 bases short, with 19 bases between. The CDR3 is made up of 18 amino acids. CDR1 and CDR2 from the germline V gene are GEAIGNYY and EKD. Here the CDR3 DNA reads TGTGCCTGTGACACCGTCGGGAGATTGGGAAAGTACACCGATAAACTCATCTTT. Amino acids: CACDTVGRLGKYTDKLIF.

To note about this clone: The likely explanation is a read error, given a far larger clone one base away. Distinct nucleotide sequences in the sample also encode this CDR3. The J gene is TRDJ1, the V gene TRDV2; 7 nucleotides match TRDD3. This CDR3 spans 18 amino acids. Trimming took 0 bases from V and 2 from J; bases not matched to a gene: 14. CDR1 is GEAIGNYY, CDR2 EKD, per germline. Here the CDR3 reads CACDTVGGLGKYTDKLIF. CDR3 bases: TGTGCCTGTGACACCGTCGGGGGATTGGGAAAGTATACCGATAAACTCATCTTT.

In its sample, this clone was seen a few times. A read error likely explains this, since a far larger clone differs by one base. The same CDR3 also results from other DNA sequences found in this sample. DNA for the CDR3: TGTGCTCTTGGGAACACACAAGGGGCTGGGGGATATAAAACGTGGACCGATAAACTCATCTTT. It translates to CALGNTQGAGGYKTWTDKLIF. The V call is TRDV1, the J call TRDJ1; 10 bases line up with TRDD3. Germline trimming cut 5 bases from V and 2 bases from J; bases unmatched to any gene: 23. This CDR3 comprises 21 residues. Germline V gives CDR1 TSWWSYY, CDR2 QGS.

The sample holds a few counts of this clone. The TCRdb protein comes from a much larger clone and disagrees with this DNA's translation at residue 3, likely due to a read error; the protein given here is derived from the DNA. The rearrangement joins TRDV1 to TRDJ1; 7 bases are a match to TRDD3. Germline lookup yields CDR1 TSWWSYY and CDR2 QGS. CDR3 size: 15 residues. CDR3 DNA: TGTGCTCCTGGGGGGTACTGGGGTGTCACCGATAAACTCATCTTT. Its protein product is CAPGGYWGVTDKLIF.

On this clone: This DNA's translation differs at residue 6 from TCRdb's protein, which comes from a much larger clone; a read error is likely, and the protein shown is translated from the DNA. V usage is TRDV2 and J usage is TRDJ3, with TRDD3 identical over 9 bases. The J segment lost 2 bases and the V segment lost 1 base, leaving 14 bases of the junction unmatched. The CDR3 runs to 21 residues. Germline values: CDR1 GEAIGNYY, CDR2 EKD. The CDR3 spells CACDTSGTGGVPTWDTRQMFF. CDR3 nucleotide sequence: TGTGCCTGTGACACATCGGGAACTGGGGGAGTACCCACCTGGGACACCCGACAGATGTTTTTC.

A few counts support this clone. TCRdb lists the protein of a much larger clone for this DNA, which differs at residue 8, so this is likely a read error; the protein given here is translated from the DNA itself. The genes are TRDV2 and TRDJ2; D might be TRDD3 (6 bases). Germline V CDR1 and CDR2: GEAIGNYY, EKD. The V end lost 3 bases, the J end lost 4 bases, and 23 bases lay between the germline ends. This CDR3 has 18 amino acids. The CDR3 coding sequence is TGTGCCTGTGACGCGGTGGGGGTCCAAGGGCCGGAGACAGCACAACTCTTCTTT. This translates into CACDAVGVQGPETAQLFF.

Concerning this clone itself: The amino acid sequence in TCRdb belongs to a much larger clone and departs from this DNA's translation at residue 12, likely a sequencing read error; the sequence shown is translated from the DNA. The chain combines TRDV2 with TRDJ3, with 13 bases lining up with TRDD3. The CDR3 totals 19 residues. With 2 bases clipped from V and 6 bases from J, the junction kept 9 bases outside the gene matches. Per germline, CDR1 GEAIGNYY and CDR2 EKD. CDR3 in amino acids: CACDKLLGDTVLDTRQMFF. CDR3 DNA: TGTGCCTGTGACAAGTTACTGGGGGATACGGTTTTGGACACCCGACAGATGTTTTTC.

Regarding this clone: For this DNA, TCRdb reports the protein of a much larger clone, which diverges at residue 15, most likely from a read error; the protein presented here is translated directly from the DNA. The V call is TRDV2, the J call TRDJ1, with 11 bases fitting TRDD3. Germline V gene lookup returns CDR1 GEAIGNYY and CDR2 EKD. CDR3 length equals 17 residues. The CDR3, as DNA: TGTGCCTGTGACTCTATGATACTGGGGGATAGAACCGATAAACACATCTTT. It is translated as CACDSMILGDRTDKHIF.

Points on this clone: A far larger clone is off by one base, so a read error is likely. Other nucleotide sequences from this sample produce the same CDR3. This chain uses TRDV1 with TRDJ1; D possibly uses TRDD1 or TRDD2 (5 bases each). V was shortened by 3 bases and J by 0 bases, with 26 bases between the two germline ends. Germline V CDR1 and CDR2: TSWWSYY, QGS. This CDR3 is built from 20 residues. The CDR3 sequence is CALGDQSYSLRWKYTDKLIF. In DNA, the CDR3 is TGTGCTCTTGGGGATCAAAGCTATTCCTTACGATGGAAATACACCGATAAACTCATCTTT.

This clone was seen more than once but under ten times. The protein in TCRdb stems from a much larger clone and differs at residue 12 from this DNA's translation, likely a read error; here the protein is translated from the DNA. The V gene was left uncalled, and the J gene is TRDJ1; no check of the table's D call, TRDD3, against the DNA was made. The CDR3 covers 18 residues. CDR3 nucleotides: TGTGCCTGTGACACCGTCGGGGGATTGGGAAAGGACACCGATAAACTCATCTTT. The encoded protein is CACDTVGGLGKDTDKLIF.

As to this clone: This DNA's translation differs at residue 13 from TCRdb's protein, which comes from a much larger clone; a read error is likely, and the protein shown is translated from the DNA. The V and J genes are TRDV1 and TRDJ1, with D perhaps matching TRDD2 (5 bases). This CDR3 has 20 amino acids. V shed 3 bases and J shed 0 bases, with 26 bases lying between them. The V gene's germline CDR1 is TSWWSYY and CDR2 QGS. As DNA, the CDR3 is TGTGCTCTTGGGGATCAAAGTTATTCCTTACGATGGAGATACACCGATAAACTCATCTTT. Protein sequence: CALGDQSYSLRWRYTDKLIF.

Worth noting for this clone: A far larger clone is a single base away, which makes a read error likely. In the same sample, other DNA sequences code for this CDR3. The genes are TRDV2 and TRDJ1, with D perhaps being TRDD2 or TRDD3 (7 bases each). CDR1 is GEAIGNYY and CDR2 is EKD in the germline V gene. The CDR3 consists of 18 residues. V was clipped by 1 base and J by 2 bases, with 22 bases between them. CDR3 coding DNA: TGTGCCTGTGACACTCCCTTCCTTGGGGGGATTGATACCGATAAACTCATCTTT. Amino acid sequence: CACDTPFLGGIDTDKLIF.

To note about this clone: A far larger clone is only one base removed, so a read error is likely. The same CDR3 also results from other DNA sequences found in this sample. V and J are TRDV2 and TRDJ3; 13 bases fit TRDD3. This CDR3 spans 19 amino acids. Germline V lookup: CDR1 GEAIGNYY, CDR2 EKD. The CDR3 DNA follows: TGTGCCTGTGACAAGTTACTGGGGGATACGGTTTGGGACACCCGGCAGATGTTTTTC. It is translated as CACDKLLGDTVWDTRQMFF.